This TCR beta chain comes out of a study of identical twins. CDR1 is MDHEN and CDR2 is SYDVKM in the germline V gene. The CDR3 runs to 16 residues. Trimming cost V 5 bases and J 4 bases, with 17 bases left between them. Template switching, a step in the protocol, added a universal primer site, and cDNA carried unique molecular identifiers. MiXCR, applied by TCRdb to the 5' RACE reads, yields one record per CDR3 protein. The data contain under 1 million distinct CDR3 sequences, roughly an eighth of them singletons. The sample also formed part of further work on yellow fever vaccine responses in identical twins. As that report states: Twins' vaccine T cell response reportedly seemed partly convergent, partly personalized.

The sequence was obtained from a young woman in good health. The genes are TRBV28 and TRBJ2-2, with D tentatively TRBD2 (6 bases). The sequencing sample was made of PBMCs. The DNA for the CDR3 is TGTGCCAGCAGTCCACCCTGGGGGGATCGCACCGGGGAGCTGTTTTTT. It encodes CASSPPWGDRTGELFF.